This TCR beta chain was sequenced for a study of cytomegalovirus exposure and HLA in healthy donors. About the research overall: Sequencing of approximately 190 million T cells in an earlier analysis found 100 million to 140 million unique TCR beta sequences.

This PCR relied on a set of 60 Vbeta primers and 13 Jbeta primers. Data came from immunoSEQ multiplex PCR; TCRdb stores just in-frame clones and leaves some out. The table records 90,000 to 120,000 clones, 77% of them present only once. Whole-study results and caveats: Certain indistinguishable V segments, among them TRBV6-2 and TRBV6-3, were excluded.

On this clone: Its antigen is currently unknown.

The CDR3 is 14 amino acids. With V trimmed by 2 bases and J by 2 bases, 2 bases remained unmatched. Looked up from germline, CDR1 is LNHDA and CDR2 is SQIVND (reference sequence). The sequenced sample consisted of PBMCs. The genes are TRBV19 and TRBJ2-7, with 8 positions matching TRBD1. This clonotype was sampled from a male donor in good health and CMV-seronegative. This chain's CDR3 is CASSISRGPYEQYF. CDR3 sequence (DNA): TGTGCCAGTAGTATAAGCAGGGGGCCCTACGAGCAGTACTTC.